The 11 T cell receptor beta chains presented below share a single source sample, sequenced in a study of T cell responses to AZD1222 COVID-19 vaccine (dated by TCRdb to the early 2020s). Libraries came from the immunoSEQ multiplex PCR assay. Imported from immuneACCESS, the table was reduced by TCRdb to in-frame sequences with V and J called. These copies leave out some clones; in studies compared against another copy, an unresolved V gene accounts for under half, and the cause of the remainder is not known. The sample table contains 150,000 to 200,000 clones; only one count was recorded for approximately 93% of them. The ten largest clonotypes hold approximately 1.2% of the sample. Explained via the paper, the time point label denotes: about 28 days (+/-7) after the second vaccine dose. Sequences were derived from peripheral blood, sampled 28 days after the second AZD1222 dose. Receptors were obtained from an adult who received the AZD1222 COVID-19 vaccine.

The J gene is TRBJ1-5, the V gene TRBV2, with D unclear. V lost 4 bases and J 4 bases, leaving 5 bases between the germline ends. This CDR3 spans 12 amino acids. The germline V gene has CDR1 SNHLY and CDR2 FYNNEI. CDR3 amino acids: CASSVGNQPQHF. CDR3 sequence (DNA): TGTGCCAGCAGTGTAGGGAATCAGCCCCAGCATTTT.

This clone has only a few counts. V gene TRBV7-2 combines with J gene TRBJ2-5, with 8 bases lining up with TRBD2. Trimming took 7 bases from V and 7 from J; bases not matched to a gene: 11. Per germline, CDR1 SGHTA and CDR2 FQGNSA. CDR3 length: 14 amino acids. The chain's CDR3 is CASTPGLGDGTQYF. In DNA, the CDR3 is TGTGCCAGCACTCCGGGACTAGGTGACGGGACCCAGTACTTC.

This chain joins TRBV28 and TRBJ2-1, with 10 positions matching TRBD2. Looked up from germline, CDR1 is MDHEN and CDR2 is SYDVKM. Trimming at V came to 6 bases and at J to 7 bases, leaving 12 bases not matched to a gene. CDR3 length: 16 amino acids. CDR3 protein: CASSQRGAGGPNEQFF. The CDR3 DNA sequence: TGTGCCAGCAGCCAACGTGGAGCGGGAGGGCCGAATGAGCAGTTCTTC.

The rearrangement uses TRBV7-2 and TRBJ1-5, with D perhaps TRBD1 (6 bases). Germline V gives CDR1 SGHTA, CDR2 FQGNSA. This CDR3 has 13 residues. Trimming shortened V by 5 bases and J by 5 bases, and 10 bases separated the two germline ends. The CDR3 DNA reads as TGTGCCAGCAGCATCAGGGGAGATCAGCCCCAGCATTTT. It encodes CASSIRGDQPQHF.

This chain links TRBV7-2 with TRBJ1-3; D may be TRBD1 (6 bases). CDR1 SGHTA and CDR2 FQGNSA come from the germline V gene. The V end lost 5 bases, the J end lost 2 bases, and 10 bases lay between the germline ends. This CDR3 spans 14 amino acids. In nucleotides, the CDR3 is TGTGCCAGCAGCCAGGACAGCCCTGGAAACACCATATATTTT. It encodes CASSQDSPGNTIYF.

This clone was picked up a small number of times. CDR3 region: CASSLRGSVFF. The CDR3 DNA follows: TGTGCCAGCAGCTTACGGGGTTCTGTGTTTTTT. V gene TRBV7-9 combines with J gene TRBJ1-4; D is unclear. CDR1 and CDR2 from the germline V gene are SEHNR and FQNEAQ (reference sequence). The CDR3 is made up of 11 amino acids. Trimming shortened V by 2 bases and J by 15 bases, and 10 bases separated the two germline ends.

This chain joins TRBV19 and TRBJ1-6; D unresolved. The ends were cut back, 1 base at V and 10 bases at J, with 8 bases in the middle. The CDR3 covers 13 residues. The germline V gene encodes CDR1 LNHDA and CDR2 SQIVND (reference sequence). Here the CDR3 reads CASSIGRRSPLHF. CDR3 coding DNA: TGTGCCAGTAGTATAGGCCGTCGGTCACCCCTCCACTTT.

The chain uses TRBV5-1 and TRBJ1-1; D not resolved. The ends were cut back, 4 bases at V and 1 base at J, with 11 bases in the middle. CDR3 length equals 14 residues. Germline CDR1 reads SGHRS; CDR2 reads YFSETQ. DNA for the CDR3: TGCGCCAGCAGCCTGGAGGCGAGGAACACTGAAGCTTTCTTT. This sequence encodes CASSLEARNTEAFF.

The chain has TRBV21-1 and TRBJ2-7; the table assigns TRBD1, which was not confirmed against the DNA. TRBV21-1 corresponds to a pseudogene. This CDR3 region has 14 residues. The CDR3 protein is CASSSGQWSYEQYF. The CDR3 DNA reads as TGTGCCAGCAGCTCCGGACAGTGGTCCTACGAGCAGTACTTC.

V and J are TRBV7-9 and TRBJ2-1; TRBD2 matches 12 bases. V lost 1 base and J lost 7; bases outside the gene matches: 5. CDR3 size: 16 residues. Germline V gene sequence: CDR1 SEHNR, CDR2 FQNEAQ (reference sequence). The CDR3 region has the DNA TGTGCCAGCAGCTTAGGGGGACTAGCGGGTCAGAATGAGCAGTTCTTC. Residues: CASSLGGLAGQNEQFF.

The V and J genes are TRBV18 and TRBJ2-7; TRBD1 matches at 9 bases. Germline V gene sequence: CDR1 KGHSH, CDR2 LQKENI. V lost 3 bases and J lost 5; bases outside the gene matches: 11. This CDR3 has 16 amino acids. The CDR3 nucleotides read TGTGCCAGCTCACCTCCACCGGGACAGGGCATCCACGAGCAGTACTTC. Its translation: CASSPPPGQGIHEQYF. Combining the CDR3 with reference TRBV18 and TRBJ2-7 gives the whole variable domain NAGVMQNPRHLVRRRGQEARLRCSPMKGHSHVYWYRQLPEEGLKFMVYLQKENIIDESGMPKERFSAEFPKEGPSILRIQQVVRGDSAAYFCASSPPPGQGIHEQYFGPGTRLTVT.